A selection of T cell receptor beta chains follows, all from one sample in a study of T-cell reconstitution after alpha-beta-depleted transplantation in children. From the PCR reads, TCRdb called clonotypes with MiXCR, one entry per CDR3 protein. The repertoire holds about 210,000 distinct CDR3 sequences, approximately 17% seen once, with about 45% in the top ten. Source: PBMCs, mostly from graft donor cells, taken 360 days after TCRalphabeta/CD19-depleted stem cell transplant. These receptors were collected from a male patient aged 2 to 9 who had a stem cell transplant for acute lymphoblastic leukemia, so the T cells may come from the graft donor. Each CDR3 is given without its conserved first and last residue. The order of the fields is CDR3 length, V gene, J gene, CDR3 protein.

CDR3 length: 12
V gene: TRBV19
J gene: TRBJ2-2
CDR3 protein: ASRGLANTGELF

CDR3 length: 10
V gene: TRBV6-6
J gene: TRBJ2-1
CDR3 protein: ASSPQAERQF

CDR3 length: 15
V gene: TRBV12-3/TRBV12-4
J gene: TRBJ2-3
CDR3 protein: ASSPDRSSGGTDTQY

CDR3 length: 11
V gene: TRBV18
J gene: TRBJ2-7
CDR3 protein: ASSPAGAYEQY

CDR3 length: 10
V gene: TRBV29-1
J gene: TRBJ2-5
CDR3 protein: SADSSQETQY

CDR3 length: 13
V gene: TRBV6-2/TRBV6-3
J gene: TRBJ2-7
CDR3 protein: ASSLPGLYSYEQY

CDR3 length: 14
V gene: TRBV25-1
J gene: TRBJ1-5
CDR3 protein: ASSEGTGDSNQPQH

CDR3 length: 14
V gene: TRBV7-2
J gene: TRBJ1-5
CDR3 protein: ASSPGLRHSNQPQH

CDR3 length: 9
V gene: TRBV23-1
J gene: TRBJ1-3
CDR3 protein: ASGFANPIY

CDR3 length: 11
V gene: TRBV20-1
J gene: TRBJ2-7
CDR3 protein: SARDPGTLEQY

CDR3 length: 14
V gene: TRBV25-1
J gene: TRBJ2-3
CDR3 protein: ASSETLAGLADTQY

CDR3 length: 12
V gene: TRBV7-2
J gene: TRBJ2-4
CDR3 protein: ASSLEGGEVIQY

CDR3 length: 13
V gene: TRBV5-1
J gene: TRBJ2-2
CDR3 protein: ASSLAGGDPGELF

CDR3 length: 12
V gene: TRBV6-1
J gene: TRBJ2-7
CDR3 protein: ASSEVGQTYEQY

CDR3 length: 13
V gene: TRBV12-5
J gene: TRBJ2-3
CDR3 protein: ASGQGARSTDTQY

CDR3 length: 10
V gene: TRBV6-1
J gene: TRBJ1-5
CDR3 protein: ASSEDLQTQH

CDR3 length: 10
V gene: TRBV7-9
J gene: TRBJ2-1
CDR3 protein: ASRRVSDEQF

CDR3 length: 10
V gene: TRBV15
J gene: TRBJ2-7
CDR3 protein: ATSSGLAEQY

CDR3 length: 12
V gene: TRBV29-1
J gene: TRBJ1-1
CDR3 protein: SVGIAQGDTEAF

CDR3 length: 12
V gene: TRBV5-1
J gene: TRBJ2-7
CDR3 protein: ASSLEQGFGEQY

CDR3 length: 15
V gene: TRBV7-2
J gene: TRBJ2-7
CDR3 protein: ASSRSVLEGGLYEQY

CDR3 length: 15
V gene: TRBV2
J gene: TRBJ2-7
CDR3 protein: ASSEAILAGGPYEQY